This T cell receptor beta chain was obtained from a study of blood T cells in healthy people across ages. Findings and limits, study-wide: Among long-lived donors, naive CD4+ cells were more numerous and diversity higher than in aged donors.

A J-beta primer mix and a sample-barcoded 5' primer were used in a second PCR of roughly 6 to 11 cycles. TCRdb ran MiXCR on the 5' RACE reads and lists one entry per CDR3 protein. This table has roughly 700,000 distinct CDR3 sequences, 25% appearing once. CDR3 length equals 16 residues. Losses at the gene ends were 5 bases for V and 0 bases for J; bases not matched to a gene: 6. A word on this clonotype: Its antigen remains unidentified.

The same sample was also studied in work on T cells of mothers and their children.

Sequencing input: blood. The J gene is TRBJ2-4, the V gene TRBV12-3 or TRBV12-4; 8 nucleotides align to TRBD1. The TCR was taken from a boy between 10 and 17 years old in good health. The CDR3 coding sequence is TGTGCCAGCAGTCGCCAGGGGGCTATAGCCAAAAACATTCAGTACTTC. Protein: CASSRQGAIAKNIQYF.